The 7 T cell receptor beta chains listed next were all sequenced from one sample in a study of T cell changes during pregnancy in multiple sclerosis. Here immunoSEQ multiplex PCR was the method, and the copy in TCRdb shows in-frame clones only, minus some. The repertoire includes around 48,000 clones, around 94% of them detected once, and about 0.69% sits in the top ten. Sequences were derived from CD4+ T cells from peripheral blood mononuclear cells, sampled in the third trimester of pregnancy. Receptors originate from a female donor with multiple sclerosis, enrolled in a pregnancy study.

This clone was observed a handful of times. The chain links TRBV7-9 to TRBJ2-3; 7 bases align to TRBD1. This CDR3 spans 14 amino acids. Germline CDR1 is SEHNR and CDR2 is FQNEAQ (reference sequence). V lost 4 bases, J lost 0 bases, and 1 base stayed unmatched. The DNA for the CDR3 is TGTGCCAGCAGCTGGGGACAGAGCACAGATACGCAGTATTTT. Its protein is CASSWGQSTDTQYF. Based on the CDR3 plus reference TRBV7-9 and TRBJ2-3, the full variable domain is DTGVSQNPRHKITKRGQNVTFRCDPISEHNRLYWYRQTLGQGPEFLTYFQNEAQLEKSRLLSDRFSAERPKGSFSTLEIQRTEQGDSAMYLCASSWGQSTDTQYFGPGTRLTVL.

The chain recombines TRBV7-2 with TRBJ2-1; TRBD2 agrees at 10 bases. Germline CDR1 SGHTA, CDR2 FQGNSA. The V and J ends lost 5 bases and 8 bases, in that order; junction bases with no gene match: 9. This CDR3 spans 15 amino acids. The CDR3 sequence: CASSVSGRGRDEQFF. The CDR3 region has the DNA TGTGCCAGCAGCGTAAGCGGGAGGGGTAGGGATGAGCAGTTCTTC.

CDR3 in amino acids: CASSQGRGLQGRYGYTF. The CDR3 nucleotides are TGCGCCAGCAGCCAAGGAAGAGGCTTACAGGGGCGTTATGGCTACACCTTC. The genes are TRBV4-3 and TRBJ1-2; 7 bases are shared with TRBD1. Trimming removed 1 base from V and 5 bases from J; junction bases left unmatched: 13. Germline V lookup: CDR1 LGHNA, CDR2 YSLEER. There are 17 residues in the CDR3.

This chain links TRBV12-5 with TRBJ1-2, with TRBD1 matching over 12 bases. The germline gives CDR1 LGHNT, CDR2 FRNRAP. The J segment lost 6 bases and the V segment lost 1 base, leaving 9 bases of the junction unmatched. The CDR3 consists of 17 residues. The CDR3 sequence: CASGLDPRDRGLNGYTF. The CDR3 DNA follows: TGTGCTAGTGGTTTGGACCCCCGGGACAGGGGGCTAAATGGCTACACCTTC. Drawing the rest from reference TRBV12-5 and TRBJ1-2, the complete variable domain is DARVTQTPRHKVTEMGQEVTMRCQPILGHNTVFWYRQTMMQGLELLAYFRNRAPLDDSGMPKDRFSAEMPDATLATLKIQPSEPRDSAVYFCASGLDPRDRGLNGYTFGSGTRLTVV.

The chain links TRBV10-3 to TRBJ2-2, with D tentatively TRBD1 (6 bases). CDR1 and CDR2 (germline): ENHRY, SYGVKD. The CDR3 is 14 amino acids. Trimming shortened V by 11 bases and J by 2 bases, and 15 bases separated the two germline ends. CDR3 bases: TGTGCCGTCCAGACAGGCTCCAACACCGGGGAGCTGTTTTTT. It specifies CAVQTGSNTGELFF.

This chain connects TRBV19 to TRBJ2-2; the match to TRBD2 covers 7 bases. The CDR3 totals 16 residues. Germline lookup yields CDR1 LNHDA and CDR2 SQIVND (reference sequence). After removal of 5 bases from V and 0 bases from J, the junction contained 6 bases not matched to a gene. CDR3 region: CASSAHGLANTGELFF. The CDR3 region has the DNA TGTGCCAGTAGTGCTCACGGACTAGCGAACACCGGGGAGCTGTTTTTT.

V usage is TRBV15 and J usage is TRBJ2-7, with TRBD1 as a possible D gene (5 bases). The CDR3 runs 13 residues. Germline CDR1 LNHNV, CDR2 YYDKDF (reference sequence). Trimming shortened V by 0 bases and J by 2 bases, and 5 bases separated the two germline ends. CDR3 sequence: CATSREGAYEQYF. The CDR3 DNA reads as TGTGCCACCAGCAGAGAAGGGGCCTACGAGCAGTACTTC.